The clone carrying this TCR beta chain was counted a single time. This table comes from immunoSEQ multiplex PCR, and its TCRdb copy is limited to in-frame clones, with some not included. The table includes 100,000 to 150,000 clones, 95% to 97% detected once. The germline gives CDR1 MNHEY, CDR2 SVGAGI. Trimming took off 5 bases at V and 10 bases at J, with 13 bases between the two ends. The CDR3 has 12 residues. This record comes from a study of cytomegalovirus exposure and HLA in healthy donors. The sequencing sample was made of PBMCs. The source of this sequence is a man aged 18 to 29 in good health and CMV-seronegative. V and J are TRBV6-5 and TRBJ2-3; D remains unclear. CDR3 residues: CASSPGGLAQYF. CDR3 bases: TGTGCCAGCAGTCCGGGTGGTTTGGCGCAGTATTTT.